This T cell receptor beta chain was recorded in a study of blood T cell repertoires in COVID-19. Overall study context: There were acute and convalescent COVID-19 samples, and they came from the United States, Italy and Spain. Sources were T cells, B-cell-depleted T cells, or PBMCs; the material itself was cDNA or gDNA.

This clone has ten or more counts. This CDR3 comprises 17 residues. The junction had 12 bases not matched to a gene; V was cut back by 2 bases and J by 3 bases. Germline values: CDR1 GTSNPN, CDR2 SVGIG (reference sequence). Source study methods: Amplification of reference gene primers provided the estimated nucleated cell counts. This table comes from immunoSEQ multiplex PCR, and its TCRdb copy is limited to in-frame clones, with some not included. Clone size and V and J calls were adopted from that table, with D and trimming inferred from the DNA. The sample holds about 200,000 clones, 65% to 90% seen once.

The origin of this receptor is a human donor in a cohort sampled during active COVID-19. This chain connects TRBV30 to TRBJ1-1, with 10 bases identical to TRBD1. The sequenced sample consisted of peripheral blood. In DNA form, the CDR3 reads TGTGCCTGGAGTTTATTATGGGACAGGGGATTTGACACTGAAGCTTTCTTT. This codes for CAWSLLWDRGFDTEAFF.